The clone carrying this T cell receptor (beta chain) has only a few counts. Its antigen remains unknown. Investigators separated out CD4+ T cells once approximately 9 days of culture had passed. Participants were vaccinated with two doses of either the BNT162b2 or mRNA-1273 vaccine. None of the vaccinated had previously contracted SARS-CoV-2, and their nucleocapsid antibodies tested negative. It was on days 3 and 7 that half the medium was replaced with IL-2 medium. The sample comes from a study of vaccination effects on CD4 cells after COVID-19. Study in general: Peptide-pool stimulation followed by sequencing identified expanded antigen-specific CD4+ clonotypes in the ViraFEST assay. Following the second dose by a median of 72 days, the post-vaccine samples were obtained.

Profiled with immunoSEQ multiplex PCR; TCRdb holds only in-frame clones, not every one. The sample includes more than 60,000 clones, about 67% seen only once; the top ten take 2% to 2.5%. V lost 5 bases and J lost 4; bases outside the gene matches: 10. The CDR3 totals 16 residues. Germline CDR1 KGHDR, CDR2 SFDVKD. This chain links TRBV24-1 with TRBJ2-3, with TRBD2 matching over 8 bases. This specimen consisted of CD4+ T cells from PBMCs cultured without peptide, obtained after COVID-19 vaccination. The sequence derives from a human donor who received a COVID-19 vaccine. CDR3 sequence (DNA): TGTGCCACCAGTGGTCCCCTGATAGCGGGGCCAGATACGCAGTATTTT. This sequence encodes CATSGPLIAGPDTQYF.